This T cell receptor beta chain appears in the sequencing data of a study of T cells after posttransplantation cyclophosphamide (dated by TCRdb to 2016 to 2017). Turning to the overall study: The study tracked T cell repertoire reconstitution by TRB sequencing after myeloablative bone marrow transplantation using posttransplantation cyclophosphamide as GVHD prophylaxis. Up to about 3 additional blood samples from 2 to 5.2 years after transplant were also TRB-sequenced in 3 patients, as was pretransplant blood from several patients. Public TRB sequences were compared against a database of over 3,600 sequences linked to responses to pathogens, tumor antigens, self-antigens and alloantigens. Blood from every one of the 30 to 40 PTCy patients who had 1-year posttransplant specimens underwent TRB sequencing. Samples from about 35 PTCy-treated patients, along with samples from some 16 of their related bone marrow donors, underwent antigen receptor sequencing. Because TRA and TRB clonality correlated tightly in some 10 samples, the subsequent TCR analyses were limited to TRB only.

Peripheral blood samples were provided by related bone marrow donors on the day of marrow donation. Peripheral blood and bone marrow mononuclear cells were isolated by Ficoll-Hypaque density centrifugation and cryopreserved. This clone showed up many times. The antigen this receptor binds is unknown. No much larger clonotype is one base removed from it; base qualities were not supplied. Reading the germline V gene gives CDR1 WSHSY and CDR2 SAAADI. Inclusive of the bounding cysteine and phenylalanine, the CDR3 is 12 residues long. Left in the record is the CDR3 DNA by itself, 36 bases read in frame from the first base. V was cut back by 7 bases and J by 4 bases, leaving a gap of 7 bases between them. Study-wide findings and limitations: At 1-2 months, donor-recipient similarity was low but rose over the first year, and the later blood repertoires were often dominated by donor CD8+ memory clones. The TRB repertoires of T cells infiltrating skin or the GI tract showed only limited overlap with the TRB repertoires found in blood. Across 45 to 50 patients, TRB clonality was highly associated with recipient CMV seropositivity and CMV reactivation, and PTCy diversity was similar to diversity in CNI/methotrexate controls.

Genomic DNA was used for TRB sequencing, which was performed with the immunoSEQ assay at survey resolution or with the hsTCRB kit. For the original study's pipeline: Initial read processing used immunoSEQ software, and repertoire analyses used the LymphoSeq R package. Clonality was computed as 1 minus normalized Shannon entropy, and a Gini coefficient was also calculated for each TRB dataset. To infer phenotypes in unsorted samples, TRB sequences from sorted subsets of the recipient or donor were mapped onto the unsorted samples of the same recipient. The source is immuneACCESS, and TCRdb retained only in-frame sequences with V and J called. Part of the clones is not carried over; for the studies checked, unresolved V genes explain less than half of this, and the remainder is unexplained. Clonal size and the V and J genes are those of that table, whereas D and trimming came from the DNA. The table puts about 39,000 clones in this sample, none counted just once. In total, the top ten clones hold 3.5% to 5.5% of the sample.

This receptor was obtained from a woman in her forties or fifties in good health and a related stem cell transplant donor. The V and J genes are TRBV10-2 and TRBJ2-2, with the D gene uncertain. The sequencing sample was made of PBMCs. The CDR3 protein: CASKEPTGELFF. At the DNA level, the sequence is TGCGCCAGCAAAGAGCCCACCGGGGAGCTGTTTTTT.